The 18 T cell receptor beta chains listed next were all sequenced from one sample in a study of spatial heterogeneity in lung cancer. Overall study findings and caveats: Counts of expanded intratumoral alpha and beta TCRs tracked tumor mutation counts.

TCRdb used MiXCR to reprocess the 5' RACE reads, holding one entry per CDR3 protein. The data contain some 23,000 distinct CDR3 sequences, 6.4% of them singletons. Time point defined: sample taken at primary tumor resection. No cognate antigen is known for these TCRs. The starting material was lung tumor tissue, obtained at surgery. These receptors were obtained from a male donor with early-stage non-small cell lung cancer.

This clonotype came up many times. V and J are TRBV6-2 or TRBV6-3 and TRBJ1-1; no firm D call. Trimming cost V 4 bases and J 1 base, with 7 bases left between them. The CDR3 length is 13 residues. Germline CDR1 and CDR2: MNHEY and SVGEGT. The CDR3 sequence: CASSSRGNTEAFF. DNA of the CDR3: TGTGCCAGCAGTTCACGGGGGAACACTGAAGCTTTCTTT.

Only a few counts were recorded for this clonotype. V usage is TRBV10-3 and J usage is TRBJ2-1; D may match TRBD1 or TRBD2 (5 bases each). Trimming removed 1 base from V and 7 bases from J, with 11 bases in between. The CDR3 has 14 amino acids. Germline CDR1 reads ENHRY; CDR2 reads SYGVKD. CDR3 DNA: TGTGCCATCAGTGAGTTTAGCGAGGGGAATGAGCAGTTCTTC. It yields the protein CAISEFSEGNEQFF.

The table lists this clonotype with many counts. This chain connects TRBV5-5 to TRBJ2-2, with 8 bases fitting TRBD1. CDR1 SGHKS and CDR2 YYEKEE come from the germline V gene (reference sequence). The V gene end was trimmed by 1 base and the J gene end by 5 bases; junction bases not matched to a gene: 7. The CDR3 spans 16 residues. CDR3 sequence reads: CASSLRSDRVTGELFF. In DNA, the CDR3 is TGTGCCAGCAGCTTGCGATCGGACAGGGTGACCGGGGAGCTGTTTTTT.

V is TRBV27 and J is TRBJ2-1; 8 bases map to TRBD1. CDR1 is MNHEY and CDR2 is SMNVEV in the germline V gene (reference sequence). V gave up 5 bases and J gave up 5 bases; unmatched junction bases: 8. The CDR3 totals 15 residues. The CDR3 region has the DNA TGTGCCAGCAGTATCAACAGGGGGTTCAACAATGAGCAGTTCTTC. Residues: CASSINRGFNNEQFF.

This clonotype was recorded many times. The chain combines TRBV28 with TRBJ2-2, with unresolved D. Deletions cut 3 bases from V and 8 bases from J, with 4 bases between. Per germline, CDR1 MDHEN and CDR2 SYDVKM. CDR3 size: 11 residues. CDR3 sequence reads: CASSFLGELFF. The CDR3 DNA follows: TGTGCCAGCAGTTTCCTGGGGGAGCTGTTTTTT.

The chain has TRBV4-2 and TRBJ2-3; D remains ambiguous. The CDR3 runs 14 residues. Trimming left V 1 base short and J 1 base short, with 6 bases between. In germline, CDR1 is LGHNA, CDR2 YNFKEQ. The CDR3 reads CASSQVDRTDTQYF. The CDR3 region has the DNA TGTGCCAGCAGCCAAGTCGACCGCACAGATACGCAGTATTTT.

The V and J genes are TRBV7-9 and TRBJ2-7, with 16 nucleotides matching TRBD2. Trimming cost V 5 bases and J 6 bases; bases outside gene matches: 7. The CDR3 is made up of 16 amino acids. Germline V gene data show CDR1 as SEHNR and CDR2 as FQNEAQ (reference sequence). The CDR3 nucleotides are TGTGCCAGCAGCCCCTCGGGACTAGCGGGAGGGTCCGAGCAGTACTTC. Protein: CASSPSGLAGGSEQYF.

This clonotype was recorded many times. The genes are TRBV14 and TRBJ2-1; tentatively, D is TRBD1 (5 bases). CDR3 size: 15 residues. Germline CDR1 is SGHDN and CDR2 is FVKESK. V shed 3 bases and J shed 9 bases, with 18 bases lying between them. Here the CDR3 reads CASSQERGFISEQFF. The CDR3 bases are TGTGCCAGCAGCCAGGAAAGGGGATTTATCAGTGAGCAGTTCTTC.

The gene calls are TRBV7-9 and TRBJ2-6, with 9 bases lining up with TRBD1. Germline trimming cut 4 bases from V and 0 bases from J; bases unmatched to any gene: 4. CDR3 size: 17 residues. The germline V gene encodes CDR1 SEHNR and CDR2 FQNEAQ (reference sequence). The CDR3: CASSSLGQGSGANVLTF. CDR3 DNA: TGTGCCAGCAGCTCGTTGGGACAGGGCTCTGGGGCCAACGTCCTGACTTTC.

The chain employs TRBV30 and TRBJ2-1; D not resolved. Trimming shortened V by 3 bases and J by 7 bases, and 10 bases separated the two germline ends. The CDR3 length is 12 residues. CDR1 and CDR2 from the germline V gene are GTSNPN and SVGIG (reference sequence). Here the CDR3 DNA reads TGTGCCTGGAGGGGAAAGAAGAATGAGCAGTTCTTC. This gives the protein CAWRGKKNEQFF. Drawing the rest from reference TRBV30 and TRBJ2-1, the complete variable domain is SQTIHQWPATLVQPVGSPLSLECTVEGTSNPNLYWYRQAAGRGLQLLFYSVGIGQISSEVPQNLSASRPQDRQFILSSKKLLLSDSGFYLCAWRGKKNEQFFGPGTRLTVL.

In its sample, this clonotype was seen many times. The J gene is TRBJ2-1, the V gene TRBV24-1, with TRBD1 matching 8 bases. CDR3 length: 16 amino acids. Germline V CDR1 and CDR2: KGHDR, SFDVKD. V lost 7 bases to trimming and J lost 0 bases; unmatched junction nucleotides: 7. The CDR3 coding sequence is TGTGCCACCAGGGGCATGACAGGGGCCTCCTACAATGAGCAGTTCTTC. Encoded protein: CATRGMTGASYNEQFF.

The table lists this clonotype with many counts. The chain is built from TRBV24-1 and TRBJ2-1, with 8 bases fitting TRBD1. Trimming at V came to 3 bases and at J to 4 bases, leaving 10 bases not matched to a gene. This CDR3 region has 17 residues. Per germline, CDR1 KGHDR and CDR2 SFDVKD. DNA of the CDR3: TGTGCCACCAGTGATCCGAGAGGGACAGGCAATTACAATGAGCAGTTCTTC. Protein product: CATSDPRGTGNYNEQFF.

This clonotype is medium-sized (0.01 to 0.1%) in the sample. V is TRBV11-1 and J is TRBJ2-7, with D perhaps TRBD1 (6 bases). CDR1 SGHAT and CDR2 FQDESV come from the germline V gene (reference sequence). The V end was cut by 6 bases, the J end by 3 bases, with 18 bases between. This CDR3 spans 15 amino acids. DNA for the CDR3: TGTGCCAGCAGTCCGGACAGTTACTCCTACTACGAGCAGTACTTC. Translation: CASSPDSYSYYEQYF.

This clonotype has only a few counts. The V call is TRBV3-1, the J call TRBJ1-4, with a possible D match to TRBD1 (5 bases). V was pared by 2 bases and J by 7 bases, with 29 bases between. Germline V lookup: CDR1 LGHDT, CDR2 YNNKEL (reference sequence). The CDR3 length is 20 residues. CDR3 bases: TGTGCCAGCAGCCAAAGGCGTAGGGCCCAGGGTGGAACCTACCGTGAAAAACTGTTTTTT. Amino acids: CASSQRRRAQGGTYREKLFF. The whole variable domain, remainder taken from reference TRBV3-1 and TRBJ1-4, is DTAVSQTPKYLVTQMGNDKSIKCEQNLGHDTMYWYKQDSKKFLKIMFSYNNKELIINETVPNRFSPKSPDKAHLNLHINSLELGDSAVYFCASSQRRRAQGGTYREKLFFGSGTQLSVL.

A remark on this clonotype: A much bigger clone sits one base away, suggesting this may be a read error. Given the absence of the conserved phenylalanine or tryptophan at the CDR3 end, a read error is likely. The chain has TRBV6-2 or TRBV6-3 and TRBJ2-7; 10 bases line up with TRBD2. The trim removed 6 bases at V and 2 bases at J, leaving 7 bases unmatched. This CDR3 contains 15 residues. Germline V CDR1 and CDR2: MNHEY, SVGEGT. The CDR3 DNA follows: TGTGCCAGCAGGTACACCGGGACTAGCGCCTACGAGCAGTACCTC. This encodes CASRYTGTSAYEQYL.

This clonotype was counted at least ten times. The chain carries TRBV7-3 and TRBJ1-1, with TRBD1 identical over 8 bases. The CDR3 is 13 amino acids. The V gene end was trimmed by 5 bases and the J gene end by 4 bases; junction bases not matched to a gene: 3. Germline V gives CDR1 SGHTA, CDR2 FQGTGA. CDR3 in amino acids: CASSLTGGTEAFF. Written as DNA, the CDR3 is TGTGCCAGCAGCCTTACAGGGGGCACTGAAGCTTTCTTT.

This clonotype was counted many times. V and J are TRBV28 and TRBJ2-1; unclear D gene. V was clipped by 1 base and J by 5 bases, with 9 bases between them. Germline V gene sequence: CDR1 MDHEN, CDR2 SYDVKM. The CDR3 extends over 14 amino acids. CDR3 coding DNA: TGTGCCAGCAGTTTATCCGACACCAACAATGAGCAGTTCTTC. It translates to CASSLSDTNNEQFF. Looking up the rest from reference TRBV28 and TRBJ2-1 gives the full variable domain: DVKVTQSSRYLVKRTGEKVFLECVQDMDHENMFWYRQDPGLGLRLIYFSYDVKMKEKGDIPEGYSVSREKKERFSLILESASTNQTSMYLCASSLSDTNNEQFFGPGTRLTVL.

This sequence joins TRBV3-1 and TRBJ2-7; perhaps D is TRBD1 or TRBD2 (5 bases each). Deletions cut 6 bases from V and 7 bases from J, with 10 bases between. The CDR3 has 11 amino acids. Germline V gene lookup returns CDR1 LGHDT and CDR2 YNNKEL (reference sequence). The CDR3 sequence is CASRGVGEQYF. The CDR3 nucleotides are TGTGCCAGCAGGGGGGTTGGGGAGCAGTACTTC.